Listed here is a single T cell receptor (beta chain). Its cognate antigen is unknown. The method was immunoSEQ multiplex PCR; TCRdb's version includes in-frame clones alone and lacks a portion of them. Seen here are about 38,000 clones, over 70% observed once, and the top ten hold about 17%. The length of the CDR3 is 15 residues. Germline V gene sequence: CDR1 SNHLY, CDR2 FYNNEI. The V segment lost 6 bases and the J segment 4 bases; nucleotides outside the gene matches: 4. This sample was taken from a study of PD-L1 blockade in urothelial cancer. For the study at large: Atezolizumab (1,200 mg intravenously every 3 weeks) began at some point between 2014 and 2016 for patients. Anywhere from 0 to 3 prior chemotherapy regimens had been received by patients.

Broader study findings: In blood sampled pretreatment, TCR clonality below the median predicted better survival.

Sequencing was performed on PBMCs, taken around atezolizumab (anti-PD-L1) treatment. The clonotype was recovered from a man aged 55 to 70 with urothelial cancer. The gene calls are TRBV2 and TRBJ2-2, with 11 bases that match TRBD2. The CDR3 is CASRELAGVTGELFF. In DNA, the CDR3 is TGTGCCAGCAGGGAACTAGCGGGAGTCACCGGGGAGCTGTTTTTT.